The next 16 T cell receptor beta chains were all read from a single sample in a study of primary melanoma T cells and metastatic recurrence. Sequenced by immunoSEQ multiplex PCR; TCRdb stores in-frame clones only, minus some. The data contain approximately 1,500 clones, approximately 91% of them singletons. The material sequenced was melanoma tumor tissue. The source is a human donor with melanoma.

This sequence joins TRBV11-3 and TRBJ2-2; 8 nucleotides agree with TRBD1. Germline CDR1 is SGHNT and CDR2 is YENEEA. The J segment lost 6 bases and the V segment lost 4 bases, leaving 13 bases of the junction unmatched. The CDR3 runs to 17 residues. CDR3 loop: CASSSSSRTGYSGELFF. CDR3 in DNA: TGTGCCAGCAGCTCGTCCTCGCGGACAGGGTATTCCGGGGAGCTGTTTTTT.

V gene TRBV7-4 combines with J gene TRBJ1-1, with a possible D match to TRBD1 (5 bases). The CDR3 has 14 residues. V lost 4 bases and J lost 1, with 10 bases in between. Germline loops: CDR1 SGHVT, CDR2 SQSDAQ. The DNA for the CDR3 is TGTGCCAGCAGCTGGGACCGAACGAACACTGAAGCTTTCTTT. Translated, it gives CASSWDRTNTEAFF.

This sequence joins TRBV19 and TRBJ1-1; 10 positions agree with TRBD1. The CDR3 spans 13 residues. Germline V gene sequence: CDR1 LNHDA, CDR2 SQIVND (reference sequence). V dropped 7 bases and J dropped 4; count of bases not matched to a gene: 3. CDR3 in amino acids: CASIRDRGTEAFF. Here the CDR3 DNA reads TGTGCCAGTATCCGGGACAGGGGCACTGAAGCTTTCTTT.

This chain uses TRBV18 with TRBJ1-6; D gene ambiguous. The V gene's germline CDR1 is KGHSH and CDR2 LQKENI. V was pared by 3 bases and J by 10 bases, with 13 bases between. The CDR3 runs 14 residues. CDR3: CASSPLEGASPLHF. CDR3 bases: TGTGCCAGCTCACCCCTGGAGGGAGCCTCACCCCTCCACTTT.

The genes are TRBV30 and TRBJ1-3, with D hard to call. CDR1 and CDR2 from the germline V gene are GTSNPN and SVGIG (reference sequence). This CDR3 is built from 14 residues. The V gene lost 1 base and the J gene lost 4 bases, with 11 bases spanning the gap. The CDR3 nucleotides are TGTGCCTGGAGTGAACCCTCTGGAGGAAACACCATATATTTT. It specifies CAWSEPSGGNTIYF.

This clone occurred a few times. CDR3 coding DNA: TGTGCCAGCAGCCACGATACGACTAGTGGTGGTACAGATACGCAGTATTTT. Amino acid sequence: CASSHDTTSGGTDTQYF. The chain joins TRBV11-3 to TRBJ2-3; D might be TRBD2 (6 bases). There are 17 residues in the CDR3. Germline V gene data show CDR1 as SGHNT and CDR2 as YENEEA. V gave up 5 bases and J gave up 3 bases, with 21 bases separating them.

The chain combines TRBV6-8 with TRBJ1-2; D ambiguous. The CDR3 has 17 amino acids. The germline CDR1 and CDR2 sequences are MNHGY and SAAAGT. Between the trimmed V and J ends, which lost 2 bases and 8 bases, there was a span of 24 bases. Written as DNA, the CDR3 is TGTGCCAGCAGTTACATCAGCGGACTCCCCATCCCTCGGGGCTACACCTTC. Residues: CASSYISGLPIPRGYTF.

This rearrangement joins TRBV11-3 to TRBJ2-3; a weak D match, TRBD2 (7 bases). The germline V gene has CDR1 SGHNT and CDR2 YENEEA. With 5 bases removed from V and 8 bases from J, the gap between germline ends came to 17 bases. CDR3 length: 14 amino acids. CDR3 loop: CASSPHGGRATQYF. The CDR3 DNA is TGTGCCAGCAGCCCACACGGGGGGCGAGCTACGCAGTATTTT. The whole variable domain, remainder taken from reference TRBV11-3 and TRBJ2-3, is EAGVVQSPRYKIIEKKQPVAFWCNPISGHNTLYWYLQNLGQGPELLIRYENEEAVDDSQLPKDRFSAERLKGVDSTLKIQPAELGDSAVYLCASSPHGGRATQYFGPGTRLTVL.

V usage is TRBV6-8 and J usage is TRBJ2-7; 8 nucleotides agree with TRBD2. The CDR3 contains 15 residues. The V gene's germline CDR1 is MNHGY and CDR2 SAAAGT. V was clipped by 5 bases and J by 4 bases; unmatched bases: 10. The CDR3 DNA sequence: TGTGCCAGCAGTCTCGGATTAGCGGGAACTTACGAGCAGTACTTC. This codes for CASSLGLAGTYEQYF.

J is TRBJ2-4 and V is TRBV6-8, with D possibly called TRBD1 or TRBD2 (5 bases each). The CDR3 has 14 amino acids. Germline lookup yields CDR1 MNHGY and CDR2 SAAAGT. Trimming shortened V by 2 bases and J by 6 bases, and 11 bases separated the two germline ends. The CDR3 coding sequence is TGTGCCAGCAGTTACGGCCAGAGGGGAAACATTCAGTACTTC. This gives the protein CASSYGQRGNIQYF.

The chain has TRBV6-8 and TRBJ2-5; 9 bases line up with TRBD2. V lost 4 bases and J lost 1; bases outside the gene matches: 7. Per germline, CDR1 MNHGY and CDR2 SAAAGT. CDR3 size: 16 residues. CDR3 sequence: CASSWGVAGVQETQYF. The DNA of the CDR3 is TGTGCCAGCAGTTGGGGTGTAGCGGGGGTCCAAGAGACCCAGTACTTC.

A word on this clone: Compared with germline, one end of the junction differs, possibly owing to a read error. The chain joins TRBV19 to TRBJ2-3; the match to TRBD2 covers 14 bases. The length of the CDR3 is 15 residues. Germline V CDR1 and CDR2: LNHDA, SQIVND (reference sequence). The chain's CDR3 is CASSTGLAGGITQYF. DNA for the CDR3: TGTGCCAGTAGTACTGGACTAGCGGGGGGTATCACGCAATATTTT.

The CDR3: CASRFTGRETQYF. The DNA for the CDR3 is TGTGCCAGCAGGTTCACAGGGAGAGAGACCCAGTACTTC. The chain links TRBV6-8 to TRBJ2-5; D perhaps matches TRBD1 (6 bases). V lost 6 bases to trimming and J lost 4 bases, with 12 bases between them. The CDR3 length is 13 residues. Germline CDR1 and CDR2: MNHGY and SAAAGT.

As to this clone: The junction shows a germline mismatch at one end, possibly a read error. The CDR3 protein is CSIEGTRSSYNEQFF. The CDR3 DNA reads as TGCAGCATTGAGGGGACTAGGAGCTCCTACAATGAGCAGTTCTTC. The rearrangement links TRBV29-1 to TRBJ2-1; TRBD2 aligns across 8 bases. Germline CDR1 and CDR2: SQVTM and ANQGSEA. This CDR3 has 15 amino acids.

V and J are TRBV12-5 and TRBJ2-1; unclear D gene. Germline CDR1 reads LGHNT; CDR2 reads FRNRAP. V lost 2 bases and J 6 bases, leaving 14 bases between the germline ends. This CDR3 is built from 15 residues. The CDR3 is CASGLMPLEGNEQFF. The CDR3 nucleotides read TGTGCTAGTGGTTTGATGCCGTTAGAAGGCAATGAGCAGTTCTTC.

The V gene is TRBV12-5, the J gene TRBJ2-1, with D hard to call. There are 12 residues in the CDR3. V was trimmed by 1 base and J by 12 bases, leaving 10 bases between them. Germline CDR1 and CDR2: LGHNT and FRNRAP. DNA for the CDR3: TGTGCTAGTGGTTTGGGGGATAGCAGGCAGTTCTTC. This gives the protein CASGLGDSRQFF.